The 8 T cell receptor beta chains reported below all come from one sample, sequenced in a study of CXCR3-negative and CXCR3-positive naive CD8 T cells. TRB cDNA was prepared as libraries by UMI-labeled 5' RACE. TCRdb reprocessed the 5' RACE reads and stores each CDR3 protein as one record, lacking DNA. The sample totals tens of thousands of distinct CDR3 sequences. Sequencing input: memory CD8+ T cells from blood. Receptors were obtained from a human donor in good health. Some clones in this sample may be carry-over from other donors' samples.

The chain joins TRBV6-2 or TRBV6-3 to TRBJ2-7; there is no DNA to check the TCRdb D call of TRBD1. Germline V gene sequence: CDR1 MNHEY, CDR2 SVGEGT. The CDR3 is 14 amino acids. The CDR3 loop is CASSYGGDADEQYF.

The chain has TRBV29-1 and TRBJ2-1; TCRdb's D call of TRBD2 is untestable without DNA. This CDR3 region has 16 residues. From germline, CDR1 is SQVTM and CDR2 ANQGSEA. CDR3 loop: CSVGGTLAGDYNEQFF.

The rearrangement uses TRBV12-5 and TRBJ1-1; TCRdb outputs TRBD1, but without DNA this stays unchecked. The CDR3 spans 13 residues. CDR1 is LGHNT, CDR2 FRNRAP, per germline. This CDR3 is CASGLRGLGEAFF.

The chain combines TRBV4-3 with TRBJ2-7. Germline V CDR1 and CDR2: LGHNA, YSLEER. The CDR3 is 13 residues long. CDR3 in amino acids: CASSQEGYHEQYF.

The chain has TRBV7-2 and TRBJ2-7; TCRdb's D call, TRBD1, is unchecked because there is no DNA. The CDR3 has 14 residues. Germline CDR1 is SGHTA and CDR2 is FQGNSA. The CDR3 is CASSFLGVMYEQYF.

This CDR3 is CASSQEGGSGMNTEAFF. The chain combines TRBV14 with TRBJ1-1. The CDR3 has 17 amino acids. CDR1 is SGHDN and CDR2 is FVKESK in the germline V gene.

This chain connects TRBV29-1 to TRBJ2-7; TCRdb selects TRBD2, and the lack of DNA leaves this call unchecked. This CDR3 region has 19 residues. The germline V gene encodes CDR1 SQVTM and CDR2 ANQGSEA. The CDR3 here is CSVEDPGLAGGESSYEQYF.

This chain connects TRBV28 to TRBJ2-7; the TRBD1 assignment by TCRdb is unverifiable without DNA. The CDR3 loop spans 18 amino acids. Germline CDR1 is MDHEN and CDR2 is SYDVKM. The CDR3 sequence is CASSFSLEGRGRGDEQYF. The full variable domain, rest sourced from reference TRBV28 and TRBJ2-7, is DVKVTQSSRYLVKRTGEKVFLECVQDMDHENMFWYRQDPGLGLRLIYFSYDVKMKEKGDIPEGYSVSREKKERFSLILESASTNQTSMYLCASSFSLEGRGRGDEQYFGPGTRLTVT.